The table lists the clone carrying this T cell receptor beta chain with a few counts. Assay: immunoSEQ multiplex PCR; the TCRdb copy retains only in-frame clones and omits some. The sample includes approximately 330,000 clones, more than 65% of them seen just once. Germline V gene data show CDR1 as SGHTA and CDR2 as FQGTGA. The CDR3 length is 15 residues. The V gene lost 3 bases and the J gene lost 6 bases, with 15 bases spanning the gap. This entry comes from a study of cytotoxic CD8 clonotypes in ibrutinib-treated CLL. J is TRBJ2-1 and V is TRBV7-3, with no clear D. The receptor was derived from a human donor with chronic lymphocytic leukemia. This material consisted of PBMCs, taken before ibrutinib treatment. CDR3 DNA: TGTGCCAGCAGCTTGGATGGCCGACTCCGCAATGAGCAGTTCTTC. It specifies CASSLDGRLRNEQFF.